These T cell receptor beta chains were read from a single sample in a study of T cell responses to AZD1222 COVID-19 vaccine. Data came from immunoSEQ multiplex PCR; TCRdb stores just in-frame clones and leaves some out. The sample spans about 140,000 clones; the ten largest clones claim 2% to 2.5%. Sequenced sample: peripheral blood. These receptor sequences come from an adult in good health. The CDR3 runs from the conserved cysteine through the conserved F or W. A D gene is named only where the DNA matches it firmly.

cdr3_aa	cdr3_nt	d_call	v_call	j_call
CATSNNMRGNTEAFF	TGTGCCACCTCGAACAACATGCGAGGGAACACTGAAGCTTTCTTT	.	TRBV6-5	TRBJ1-1
CASSLDRGQAYGYTF	TGCGCCAGCAGCTTGGATCGCGGACAGGCTTATGGCTACACCTTC	TRBD1	TRBV5-1	TRBJ1-2
CASSLHPLALEQYF	TGTGCCAGCAGCCTACACCCCCTGGCCCTCGAGCAGTACTTC	.	TRBV11-3	TRBJ2-7
CASRPGIVGSPLHF	TGTGCCAGCAGGCCAGGGATAGTCGGTTCACCCCTCCACTTT	.	TRBV5-4	TRBJ1-6
CASSIVPPAHTEAFF	TGTGCCAGTAGTATTGTGCCCCCGGCTCACACTGAAGCTTTCTTT	.	TRBV19	TRBJ1-1
CASSATGNQDQPQHF	TGTGCCAGCAGCGCCACGGGGAATCAGGATCAGCCCCAGCATTTT	.	TRBV9	TRBJ1-5
CASIRREVQGGGYTF	TGTGCCAGTATCCGACGTGAAGTGCAGGGCGGAGGCTACACCTTC	.	TRBV19	TRBJ1-2
CASSETGGDTQYF	TGCGCCAGCAGTGAGACAGGGGGAGATACGCAGTATTTT	TRBD1	TRBV10-1	TRBJ2-3
CASSPRWGPYNEQFF	TGTGCCAGCAGCCCTAGGTGGGGGCCCTACAATGAGCAGTTCTTC	.	TRBV11-2	TRBJ2-1
CASSARDSPRGYTF	TGTGCCAGCAGCGCCCGGGACAGCCCTAGAGGCTACACCTTC	TRBD1	TRBV7-2	TRBJ1-2
CAWSIRYGYTF	TGTGCCTGGAGTATTCGCTATGGCTACACCTTC	.	TRBV30	TRBJ1-2
CASSLGPPNYGYTF	TGTGCCAGCAGCTTAGGCCCACCTAACTATGGCTACACCTTC	.	TRBV7-8	TRBJ1-2
CASSVGVGREEKLFF	TGTGCCAGCAGCGTAGGGGTGGGCCGAGAGGAAAAACTGTTTTTT	.	TRBV9	TRBJ1-4
CASSRTKNTEAFF	TGTGCCAGCAGCCGTACTAAGAACACTGAAGCTTTCTTT	.	TRBV6-5	TRBJ1-1
CASSLDSYGNTIYF	TGTGCCAGCAGCCTGGACAGTTATGGAAACACCATATATTTT	.	TRBV11-2	TRBJ1-3
CASSDGAQLNTEAFF	TGTGCCAGCAGTGACGGGGCACAGCTTAACACTGAAGCTTTCTTT	.	TRBV2	TRBJ1-1
CASSTLLGTEAFF	TGTGCCAGCAGTACCTTGCTTGGTACTGAAGCTTTCTTT	.	TRBV12-3/TRBV12-4	TRBJ1-1
CASTQGGSYEQYF	TGTGCCAGCACTCAGGGGGGAAGCTACGAGCAGTACTTC	.	TRBV6-5	TRBJ2-7
CASSPLVGQGSYGLNNEQFF	TGTGCCAGTAGTCCCCTCGTCGGACAGGGAAGTTACGGGTTGAACAATGAGCAGTTCTTC	TRBD1	TRBV19	TRBJ2-1
CASSQPYAGPYGYTF	TGTGCCAGCAGTCAGCCCTATGCGGGCCCCTATGGCTACACCTTC	.	TRBV6-2/TRBV6-3	TRBJ1-2
CASSLGTGGKLFF	TGTGCCAGCAGCCTAGGCACTGGGGGAAAACTGTTTTTT	.	TRBV7-8	TRBJ1-4
CASSSQGSRGYTF	TGTGCCAGCAGCTCACAGGGGTCGAGGGGCTACACCTTC	TRBD1	TRBV3-1/TRBV3-2	TRBJ1-2
CASSGGLLYGYTF	TGTGCCAGCTCGGGGGGACTGCTCTATGGCTACACCTTC	.	TRBV18	TRBJ1-2
CASSLETGRTYGYTF	TGTGCCAGCAGCTTAGAGACGGGTAGGACTTATGGCTACACCTTC	.	TRBV7-9	TRBJ1-2
CASQSNNQPQHF	TGTGCCAGCCAGTCCAACAATCAGCCCCAGCATTTT	.	TRBV28	TRBJ1-5
CASSPRGLTTDTQYF	TGTGCCAGCAGCCCCAGGGGACTAACCACAGATACGCAGTATTTT	.	TRBV13	TRBJ2-3
CATSRDRGALNQPQHF	TGTGCCACCAGCAGAGACAGAGGAGCACTTAATCAGCCCCAGCATTTT	.	TRBV15	TRBJ1-5
CASTPPGTHTALDTQYF	TGTGCCAGCACCCCCCCCGGGACACACACTGCGTTAGATACGCAGTATTTT	.	TRBV5-4	TRBJ2-3
CASSAGPPGNQPQHF	TGTGCCAGCTCAGCGGGACCCCCTGGCAATCAGCCCCAGCATTTT	.	TRBV18	TRBJ1-5
CARSPMGDNEQFF	TGTGCCAGAAGCCCGATGGGGGACAATGAGCAGTTCTTC	.	TRBV5-3	TRBJ2-1
CASSVGSFEQYF	TGTGCCAGCAGCGTGGGTAGTTTCGAGCAGTACTTC	.	TRBV7-3	TRBJ2-7
CASRPPGDKNIQYF	TGCGCCAGCCGACCCCCTGGGGACAAAAACATTCAGTACTTC	.	TRBV4-1	TRBJ2-4
CASSVPGTSGVYNEQFF	TGTGCCAGTAGTGTCCCCGGGACTAGCGGGGTCTACAATGAGCAGTTCTTC	TRBD2	TRBV19	TRBJ2-1
CASSPAALNTEAFF	TGTGCCAGCAGCCCCGCGGCTTTGAACACTGAAGCTTTCTTT	.	TRBV6-5	TRBJ1-1